This T cell receptor beta chain was sequenced in a study of T-cell reconstitution after alpha-beta-depleted transplantation in children. This clonotype occurred a few times. V trimming: 0 bases; J trimming: 2 bases; junction bases outside the gene matches: 12. The germline V gene has CDR1 DFQATT and CDR2 SNEGSKA (reference sequence). This CDR3 is built from 19 residues. Unique molecular identifiers tagged the TCRbeta library. TCRdb reprocessed the PCR reads with MiXCR, giving one entry per CDR3 protein. Of about 540,000 distinct CDR3 sequences in the sample, around 19% were seen once. The source is a human donor who donated a stem cell graft to a child with acute lymphoblastic leukemia. The sample in question was PBMCs from the stem cell graft donor, obtained from the stem cell graft. The V and J genes are TRBV20-1 and TRBJ2-3, with 12 bases lining up with TRBD2. The CDR3 coding sequence is TGCAGTGCTAGAGATAGGATACTACTAGCGGGAGGTCTCACAGATACGCAGTATTTT. Amino acid sequence: CSARDRILLAGGLTDTQYF.